The entry below describes one T cell receptor beta chain. Its specific antigen is unknown. Base qualities are not at hand, and no much larger clone is one base apart. This entry is derived from a study of T-cell memory formation after mild COVID-19 (dated by TCRdb to 2020 to 2022). At the level of the whole study: Most TCR sequence clusters were specific to one of the two donors. Two young, previously healthy adult volunteers, one female and one male, were included in the cohort. T-cell clones expanding and contracting after mild COVID-19 in a couple of donors were tracked by longitudinal TCRalpha and TCRbeta repertoire sequencing. What the work shows at the level of the full study, not this receptor alone: The study covered only a couple of mild cases, and larger cohorts including severe cases with pre-infection samples were considered necessary. Some responding clones were detected in pre-infection memory, which suggested that pre-existing cross-reactive memory T cells had joined the SARS-CoV-2 response. SARS-CoV-2 specificity was not confirmed for the second-wave clones peaking on day 37. Contracting CD4+ clones appeared mostly in the CM and EM memory subsets, whereas CD8+ clones were enriched in EMRA. From day 15 to 85, contracting clones showed balanced CD4/CD8 phenotypes, whereas a second wave of clones that expanded from day 15 to 37 leaned towards CD4+.

Ficoll-Paque density gradient centrifugation was the method used to isolate PBMCs. V and J lose 4 bases and 4 bases, and a span of 11 bases separates them. The germline V gene (reference sequence) sets CDR1 to PRHDT and CDR2 to FYEKMQ. The CDR3 numbers 14 residues from cysteine through phenylalanine. Just CDR3 DNA is preserved here, 42 bases in frame from base 1. TCRdb lists the instrument as Illumina NovaSeq 6000. cDNA libraries for TCRalpha and TCRbeta were prepared by 5'RACE using constant-segment primers, with sample barcodes and unique molecular identifiers added. RNA was extracted from every sample with Trizol reagent. The libraries were amplified in two PCR steps, and the second step added a second sample barcode and Illumina TruSeq adapters. The libraries were sequenced on an Illumina NovaSeq using 2 x 150 bp paired-end reads. On the study's bioinformatics: The reads were demultiplexed and collapsed into UMI-guided consensus sequences using migec v1.2.7. Using mixcr v2.1.11, UMI consensuses were aligned to TRA and TRB V and J templates and then assembled into clonotypes. Clonotypes were classified as expanded or contracted when called significant by both edgeR and NoisET, with noise models trained on biological replicates. edgeR calls used a false discovery rate-adjusted p below 0.01 and a log2 fold-change threshold of 1. As an exploratory analysis of dynamics, PCA with hierarchical clustering was applied to max-normalized trajectories of the 1000 most abundant clonotypes. The CD4 or CD8 phenotype of responding clones was assigned using the separately sequenced CD4+ and CD8+ repertoires. TCRdb reran the public reads through fastp at Q25 and MiXCR, keeping productive beta chains. All rows with the same CDR3 protein become a single entry with the most common DNA and genes. TCRdb, not the original authors, processed these V and J calls. The sample data list around 300,000 distinct CDR3 sequences, and approximately 15% of these were observed just once. The ten largest make up approximately 22% of the sample.

Sequences were obtained from PBMCs or a T cell subset sorted from them (not recorded which). The chain couples TRBV13 to TRBJ2-1, with the D segment identity uncertain. The clonotype originates from a man aged 18 to 29 who had mild COVID-19 (a few samples of this study predate the infection). The sample titles of this study are shuffled in the database, so cell type and time point are left out; the donor was told from shared clones. CDR3 protein: CASSSPGLYNEQFF. The DNA is as follows: TGTGCCAGCAGCTCCCCGGGTTTATACAATGAGCAGTTCTTC.